The next 21 T cell receptor beta chains were all read from a single sample in a study of blood T cell repertoires in COVID-19. Produced via immunoSEQ multiplex PCR; TCRdb's table is partial and in-frame only. This sample has around 140,000 clones, with approximately 87% found just once. The sample was peripheral blood. The receptor set was obtained from a man aged 45 to 65 who had recovered from COVID-19.

The rearrangement uses TRBV11-3 and TRBJ2-1; 8 bases line up with TRBD2. The CDR3 has 17 amino acids. Trimming took 1 base from V and 2 from J; bases not matched to a gene: 7. The germline CDR1 and CDR2 sequences are SGHNT and YENEEA. CDR3 loop: CASSLAPKAGAYNEQFF. DNA for the CDR3: TGTGCCAGCAGCTTAGCCCCTAAAGCGGGGGCCTACAATGAGCAGTTCTTC.

The rearrangement links TRBV4-1 to TRBJ1-6; 9 nucleotides agree with TRBD1. The CDR3 runs to 14 residues. Looked up from germline, CDR1 is MGHRA and CDR2 is YSYEKL. V was clipped by 6 bases and J by 6 bases; unmatched bases: 3. In DNA form, the CDR3 reads TGCGCCAGCAGGCCGGGACAGGGTAATTCACCCCTCCACTTT. It translates to CASRPGQGNSPLHF.

This rearrangement joins TRBV29-1 to TRBJ2-1; 14 bases map to TRBD2. The V and J ends lost 7 bases and 2 bases, in that order; junction bases with no gene match: 10. The CDR3 consists of 17 residues. CDR1 and CDR2 (germline): SQVTM, ANQGSEA. CDR3 DNA sequence: TGCAGCGCCCCCGGGACTAGCGGGGGCGATCCCTACAATGAGCAGTTCTTC. Its protein is CSAPGTSGGDPYNEQFF.

The chain is built from TRBV11-3 and TRBJ2-1; 8 nucleotides agree with TRBD2. Germline V lookup: CDR1 SGHNT, CDR2 YENEEA. The ends lost 2 bases at V and 7 bases at J; junction bases unmatched: 7. This CDR3 has 15 amino acids. The CDR3 DNA follows: TGTGCCAGCAGCTTAATTGCGGGGGGTCTGAATGAGCAGTTCTTC. Its translation is CASSLIAGGLNEQFF.

The chain has TRBV27 and TRBJ2-7, with D tentatively TRBD1 (5 bases). The V and J ends lost 3 bases and 3 bases respectively, with 9 bases between them. Germline CDR1 MNHEY, CDR2 SMNVEV (reference sequence). The CDR3 is made up of 13 amino acids. The CDR3 DNA sequence: TGTGCCAGCAGTTTTGGGCAGGGCTACGAGCAGTACTTC. Its translation: CASSFGQGYEQYF.

The chain recombines TRBV7-2 with TRBJ2-3, with 12 bases fitting TRBD2. CDR3 size: 16 residues. Germline V gene lookup returns CDR1 SGHTA and CDR2 FQGNSA. The V gene end was trimmed by 5 bases and the J gene end by 7 bases; junction bases not matched to a gene: 10. The CDR3 here is CASSRTSGVFTYTQYF. The CDR3 nucleotides read TGTGCCAGCAGCCGGACTAGCGGGGTATTCACGTATACGCAGTATTTT.

The rearrangement uses TRBV5-1 and TRBJ2-1, with D tentatively TRBD1 (6 bases). The ends were cut back, 4 bases at V and 3 bases at J, with 11 bases in the middle. The CDR3 covers 14 residues. CDR1 is SGHRS and CDR2 is YFSETQ in the germline V gene. The CDR3, as DNA: TGCGCCAGCAGCCCACAGGGTTTCTACAATGAGCAGTTCTTC. Translated, it gives CASSPQGFYNEQFF.

The chain employs TRBV7-9 and TRBJ2-3; D perhaps matches TRBD2 (5 bases). The CDR3 is 14 amino acids. Germline V gene sequence: CDR1 SEHNR, CDR2 FQNEAQ (reference sequence). V lost 1 base and J lost 6, with 11 bases in between. CDR3 region: CASSLGTGLDTQYF. The CDR3 DNA follows: TGTGCCAGCAGCTTAGGGACTGGCCTGGATACGCAGTATTTT.

This chain connects TRBV7-2 to TRBJ2-5; tentative D call: TRBD2 (5 bases). The V gene's germline CDR1 is SGHTA and CDR2 FQGNSA. There are 16 residues in the CDR3. V lost 1 base to trimming and J lost 5 bases, with 17 bases between them. This CDR3 is CASSLVSGEPWETQYF. CDR3 DNA: TGTGCCAGCAGCTTAGTTAGTGGGGAGCCATGGGAGACCCAGTACTTC.

The chain is built from TRBV2 and TRBJ1-2, with 12 positions matching TRBD1. The germline V gene has CDR1 SNHLY and CDR2 FYNNEI. The V gene end was trimmed by 4 bases and the J gene end by 6 bases; junction bases not matched to a gene: 15. This CDR3 spans 18 amino acids. This chain's CDR3 is CASSAQGGSRDRGHGYTF. Here the CDR3 DNA reads TGTGCCAGCAGTGCACAAGGGGGGAGCCGGGACAGGGGGCATGGCTACACCTTC.

The rearrangement joins TRBV4-3 to TRBJ1-3; D unclear. CDR3 length: 16 amino acids. V gave up 0 bases and J gave up 2 bases, with 11 bases separating them. The germline V gene encodes CDR1 LGHNA and CDR2 YSLEER. The CDR3 DNA reads as TGCGCCAGCAGCCAAGATTCCCCACGGGCTGGAAACACCATATATTTT. Translated, it gives CASSQDSPRAGNTIYF.

The chain joins TRBV15 to TRBJ2-3; a possible D gene is TRBD2 (6 bases). CDR3 length equals 16 residues. Trimming removed 0 bases at V and 0 bases at J, with 10 bases between. CDR1 LNHNV and CDR2 YYDKDF come from the germline V gene (reference sequence). The CDR3 region is CATSRDLAASTDTQYF. The CDR3 DNA follows: TGTGCCACCAGCAGAGATTTAGCGGCCAGCACAGATACGCAGTATTTT.

The J gene is TRBJ2-7, the V gene TRBV5-1, with 9 bases fitting TRBD1. Germline CDR1 reads SGHRS; CDR2 reads YFSETQ. V was clipped by 4 bases and J by 3 bases; unmatched bases: 2. The CDR3 totals 13 residues. CDR3 protein: CASSGTGIYEQYF. The CDR3, as DNA: TGCGCCAGCAGCGGGACAGGGATCTACGAGCAGTACTTC.

The CDR3 region has the DNA TGTGCCAGCAGTTTAGGGCTCCACTACGAGCAGTACTTC. Translating it yields CASSLGLHYEQYF. The chain has TRBV12-3 or TRBV12-4 and TRBJ2-7; D gene uncertain. This CDR3 has 13 amino acids. The V gene lost 1 base and the J gene lost 3 bases, with 7 bases spanning the gap.

V and J are TRBV4-3 and TRBJ1-1; D not certain. Germline CDR1 LGHNA, CDR2 YSLEER. The V end was cut by 0 bases, the J end by 5 bases, with 10 bases between. The CDR3 is 14 residues long. The CDR3 DNA follows: TGCGCCAGCAGCCAAGAAGCGGGCTGGACTGAAGCTTTCTTT. It translates to CASSQEAGWTEAFF.

CDR3 sequence reads: CASRVETGGPEKLFF. DNA of the CDR3: TGTGCCAGCAGGGTCGAGACAGGGGGCCCTGAAAAACTGTTTTTT. The rearrangement uses TRBV5-5 and TRBJ1-4; 10 bases agree with TRBD1. Per the germline V gene, CDR1 is SGHKS and CDR2 is YYEKEE (reference sequence). The CDR3 contains 15 residues. V trimming: 5 bases; J trimming: 7 bases; junction bases outside the gene matches: 8.

This sequence joins TRBV6-1 and TRBJ1-5; D gene unclear. The germline CDR1 and CDR2 sequences are MNHNS and SASEGT. This CDR3 is 15 amino acids long. V gave up 1 base and J gave up 5 bases, with 12 bases separating them. This CDR3 reads CASSEVARYDQPQHF. As DNA, the CDR3 is TGTGCCAGCAGTGAAGTTGCACGGTACGATCAGCCCCAGCATTTT.

The chain combines TRBV5-1 with TRBJ1-1, with D perhaps matching TRBD1 (5 bases). The germline CDR1 and CDR2 sequences are SGHRS and YFSETQ. V was clipped by 0 bases and J by 2 bases, with 14 bases between them. This CDR3 has 16 amino acids. The CDR3 coding sequence is TGCGCCAGCAGCTTGGGATTGGTAGGGGAAAACACTGAAGCTTTCTTT. It specifies CASSLGLVGENTEAFF.

A few counts support this clone. The V call is TRBV6-1, the J call TRBJ2-1; 11 nucleotides match TRBD1. Germline V gene data show CDR1 as MNHNS and CDR2 as SASEGT. CDR3 size: 19 residues. V lost 4 bases, J lost 0 bases, and 11 bases stayed unmatched. CDR3 nucleotide sequence: TGTGCCAGCAGTGGCCCCCGGGACAGGGGGATCGGCTCCTACAATGAGCAGTTCTTC. Its translation: CASSGPRDRGIGSYNEQFF.

The chain uses TRBV3-1 (or the pseudogene TRBV3-2) and TRBJ2-2, with 8 positions matching TRBD2. This CDR3 region has 14 residues. CDR1 and CDR2 from the germline V gene are LGHDT and YNNKEL (reference sequence). Trimming took 5 bases from V and 4 from J; bases not matched to a gene: 3. For the CDR3, the DNA is TGTGCCAGCAGCATCCGGGGGGGCACCGGGGAGCTGTTTTTT. It translates to CASSIRGGTGELFF.

The rearrangement links TRBV10-3 to TRBJ2-5; tentative D call: TRBD2 (6 bases). Trimming took 11 bases from V and 5 from J, leaving 21 bases between them. CDR1 is ENHRY, CDR2 SYGVKD, per germline. The CDR3 has 14 residues. The CDR3 sequence is CASAEGSGGETQYF. The CDR3 DNA is TGTGCCTCGGCGGAGGGAAGCGGTGGGGAGACCCAGTACTTC.